These 7 T cell receptor beta chains were sequenced from one sample in a study of blood T cell repertoires in COVID-19. Data came from immunoSEQ multiplex PCR; TCRdb stores just in-frame clones and leaves some out. The table includes 130,000 or so clones, more than 70% detected once. Source material: peripheral blood. The receptors come from a woman aged 60 to 75 with acute or convalescent COVID-19.

CDR3 sequence: CASTERGNTEAFF. The CDR3, as DNA: TGTGCCAGCACCGAGAGAGGTAACACTGAAGCTTTCTTT. V gene TRBV6-5 combines with J gene TRBJ1-1; D is ambiguous. The CDR3 runs 13 residues. Germline V gene sequence: CDR1 MNHEY, CDR2 SVGAGI. Trimming removed 7 bases at V and 2 bases at J, with 11 bases between.

The chain carries TRBV5-1 and TRBJ2-5; 7 bases fit TRBD1. V shed 4 bases, J shed 1 base, and the junction held 4 bases outside the gene matches. The CDR3 runs to 14 residues. Germline assignment: CDR1 SGHRS and CDR2 YFSETQ. DNA for the CDR3: TGCGCCAGCAGCCTTTGGACAGGCCAAGAGACCCAGTACTTC. Its protein product is CASSLWTGQETQYF. Supplemented by reference TRBV5-1 and TRBJ2-5, the full variable domain reads KAGVTQTPRYLIKTRGQQVTLSCSPISGHRSVSWYQQTPGQGLQFLFEYFSETQRNKGNFPGRFSGRQFSNSRSEMNVSTLELGDSALYLCASSLWTGQETQYFGPGTRLLVL.

The J gene is TRBJ2-3, the V gene TRBV7-2; 7 nucleotides agree with TRBD1. The ends lost 3 bases at V and 1 base at J; junction bases unmatched: 1. The CDR3 is 14 amino acids. CDR1 is SGHTA, CDR2 FQGNSA, per germline. In nucleotides, the CDR3 is TGTGCCAGCAGCTTCGACAGGGGCACAGATACGCAGTATTTT. Translated: CASSFDRGTDTQYF.

This clone was seen a handful of times. Written as DNA, the CDR3 is TGTGCCAGCAGCCTTCGGAGCCAAGGCACAGATACGCAGTATTTT. Its protein is CASSLRSQGTDTQYF. This chain joins TRBV6-6 and TRBJ2-3; D is uncertain. The V gene lost 6 bases and the J gene lost 1 base, with 14 bases spanning the gap. The germline V gene encodes CDR1 MNHNY and CDR2 SVGAGI (reference sequence). The CDR3 consists of 15 residues.

The chain carries TRBV7-2 and TRBJ1-2; possible D gene TRBD1, 5 bases. This CDR3 contains 14 residues. Germline V lookup: CDR1 SGHTA, CDR2 FQGNSA. The ends were cut back, 3 bases at V and 3 bases at J, with 11 bases in the middle. This chain's CDR3 is CASSLQGSHYGYTF. For the CDR3, the DNA is TGTGCCAGCAGCTTGCAGGGTAGTCACTATGGCTACACCTTC.

This clone was seen just once. The V and J genes are TRBV5-1 and TRBJ1-5, with TRBD1 matching 10 bases. Germline assignment: CDR1 SGHRS and CDR2 YFSETQ. V trimming: 0 bases; J trimming: 7 bases; junction bases outside the gene matches: 7. The CDR3 covers 16 residues. The DNA of the CDR3 is TGCGCCAGCAGCTTGGATGGACAGGGGGGTGGGCAGCCCCAGCATTTT. Translating gives CASSLDGQGGGQPQHF. Supplemented by reference TRBV5-1 and TRBJ1-5, the full variable domain reads KAGVTQTPRYLIKTRGQQVTLSCSPISGHRSVSWYQQTPGQGLQFLFEYFSETQRNKGNFPGRFSGRQFSNSRSEMNVSTLELGDSALYLCASSLDGQGGGQPQHFGDGTRLSIL.

The chain is built from TRBV19 and TRBJ2-5, with TRBD2 matching over 8 bases. V shed 2 bases, J shed 2 bases, and the junction held 4 bases outside the gene matches. The CDR3 has 15 amino acids. From germline, CDR1 is LNHDA and CDR2 SQIVND (reference sequence). The CDR3 DNA sequence: TGTGCCAGTAGTATAAGGCGCGGGGGGCAAGAGACCCAGTACTTC. Amino acids: CASSIRRGGQETQYF.